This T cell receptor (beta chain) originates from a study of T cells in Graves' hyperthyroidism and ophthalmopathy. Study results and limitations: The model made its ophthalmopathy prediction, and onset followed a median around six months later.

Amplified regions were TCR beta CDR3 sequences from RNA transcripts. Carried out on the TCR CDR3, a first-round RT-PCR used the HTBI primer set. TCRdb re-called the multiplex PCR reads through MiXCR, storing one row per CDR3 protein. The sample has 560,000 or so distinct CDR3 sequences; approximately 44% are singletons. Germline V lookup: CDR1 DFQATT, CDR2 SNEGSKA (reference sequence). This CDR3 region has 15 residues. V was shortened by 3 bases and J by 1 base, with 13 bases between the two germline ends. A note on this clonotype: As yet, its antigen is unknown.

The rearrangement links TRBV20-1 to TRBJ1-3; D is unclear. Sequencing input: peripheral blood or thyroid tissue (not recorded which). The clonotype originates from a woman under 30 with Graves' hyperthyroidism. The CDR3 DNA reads TGCAGTGCTAGGGGCCAGGTTTTATCTGGAAACACCATATATTTT. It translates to CSARGQVLSGNTIYF.